This passage covers 9 T cell receptor beta chains from one sample sequenced in a study of tumor and adjacent non-tumor tissue in lung cancer. A modified ARM-PCR protocol with three rounds of nested PCR amplified TCRbeta. TCRdb re-derived calls from the multiplex PCR reads in MiXCR, one entry per CDR3 protein. The profile shows over 60,000 distinct CDR3 sequences, 65% to 90% of them singletons. The template was RNA from unsorted bulk tissue. Sequencing input: lung tumor tissue. These receptors all come from a woman aged 45-65 years with non-small cell lung cancer.

The rearrangement joins TRBV7-3 to TRBJ2-3; 8 nucleotides match TRBD2. The CDR3 extends over 20 amino acids. The germline CDR1 and CDR2 sequences are SGHTA and FQGTGA. Trimming cost V 1 base and J 0 bases; bases outside gene matches: 15. The CDR3: CASSLNPLAGLSYSTDTQYF. The CDR3 nucleotides are TGTGCCAGCAGCTTAAACCCGTTAGCGGGGCTATCGTATAGCACAGATACGCAGTATTTT.

The V gene is TRBV11-2, the J gene TRBJ2-1, with D unclear. There are 12 residues in the CDR3. Germline CDR1 SGHAT, CDR2 FQNNGV. The CDR3 is CTGSPSGYKQFF. The CDR3 DNA sequence: TGTACCGGAAGCCCCTCCGGATATAAGCAGTTCTTC.

This clonotype was detected only once. The V and J genes are TRBV4-1 and TRBJ2-6; either TRBD1 or TRBD2 may fit D (5 bases each). Germline V gene sequence: CDR1 MGHRA, CDR2 YSYEKL. The V end was cut by 4 bases, the J end by 8 bases, with 21 bases between. This CDR3 comprises 17 residues. The CDR3 loop reads CASSPGLGELVPNVLTF. The CDR3 DNA follows: TGCGCCAGCAGCCCCGGCTTGGGGGAACTTGTGCCCAACGTCCTGACTTTC.

The chain joins TRBV4-1 to TRBJ2-7, with D unresolved. The CDR3 has 11 residues. Germline assignment: CDR1 MGHRA and CDR2 YSYEKL. CDR3 in amino acids: CLSSSTYEQYF. The CDR3 bases are TGCCTCAGCAGCTCTACCTACGAGCAGTACTTC.

On this clonotype: A read error may account for a junction end that differs from germline. The V call is TRBV6-2 or TRBV6-3, the J call TRBJ1-5; D remains unclear. The CDR3 is made up of 20 amino acids. Germline V CDR1 and CDR2: MNHEY, SVGEGT. CDR3 protein: CARSSESVVYVSGLNQPQHF. Written as DNA, the CDR3 is TGTGCCAGAAGTTCCGAATCTGTGGTATATGTCAGCGGTCTTAATCAGCCCCAGCATTTT.

In the case of this clonotype: The junction differs from germline at one of its ends, possibly a read error. This chain uses TRBV20-1 with TRBJ2-1; possible D gene TRBD2, 6 bases. The CDR3 spans 14 residues. Germline CDR1 and CDR2: DFQATT and SNEGSKA (reference sequence). CDR3 amino acids: CSVQTRNAYNEQFF. The CDR3 bases are TGTAGTGTCCAGACTAGGAACGCCTACAATGAGCAGTTCTTC.

A remark on this clonotype: It is unclear where the CDR3 begins or ends on the DNA, so no DNA is shown, and the CDR3 is as TCRdb lists it. V and J are TRBV6-1 and TRBJ1-1; the tabulated D call, TRBD1, remains unverified against the DNA. The CDR3 length is 14 residues, termini included. CDR1 MNHNS and CDR2 SASEGT come from the germline V gene. The CDR3 here is CASILDRARIEVFF.

Concerning this clonotype itself: An end of the junction differs from the germline gene, which may be a read error. This sequence joins TRBV20-1 and TRBJ2-7; D is ambiguous. This CDR3 comprises 15 residues. Germline V gene sequence: CDR1 DFQATT, CDR2 SNEGSKA (reference sequence). For the CDR3, the DNA is TGCAGTGATAGATCAATCAAGCGACCCTCCTACGAGCAGTACTTC. It codes for CSDRSIKRPSYEQYF.

This clonotype was recorded a few times. A much larger clonotype is one base distant, so this may be a read error. The chain links TRBV28 to TRBJ2-1, with 14 bases identical to TRBD2. The trim removed 3 bases at V and 6 bases at J, leaving 1 base unmatched. The CDR3 runs to 15 residues. The germline CDR1 and CDR2 sequences are MDHEN and SYDVKM. In DNA form, the CDR3 reads TGTGCCAGCAGTTTGGGACTAGCGGGAGTCAATGAGCAGTTCTTC. It specifies CASSLGLAGVNEQFF.